These 9 T cell receptor beta chains originate from one sample sequenced in a study of beta chain features in type 1 diabetes. Reverse transcription of all isolated RNA meant that expressed TCRB transcripts were sequenced. This table comes from immunoSEQ multiplex PCR, and its TCRdb copy is limited to in-frame clones, with some not included. The profile shows hundreds of thousands of clones, around an eighth of them singletons. Sequencing input: naive CD4+ T cells from blood. The receptors derive from a man between 18 and 29 years old in good health.

The chain is built from TRBV9 and TRBJ2-5, with 7 bases aligning to TRBD2. Germline CDR1 and CDR2: SGDLS and YYNGEE. This CDR3 comprises 15 residues. V dropped 3 bases and J dropped 3; count of bases not matched to a gene: 8. The DNA of the CDR3 is TGTGCCAGCAGCGCCTCCTCGGGGGGAAAAGAGACCCAGTACTTC. This sequence encodes CASSASSGGKETQYF.

The rearrangement uses TRBV27 and TRBJ2-1; perhaps TRBD1 as D (5 bases). The germline V gene has CDR1 MNHEY and CDR2 SMNVEV (reference sequence). The length of the CDR3 is 16 residues. Trimming took off 0 bases at V and 2 bases at J, with 11 bases between the two ends. As DNA, the CDR3 is TGTGCCAGCAGTTTATCGATTTGGACACCCTACAATGAGCAGTTCTTC. The encoded protein is CASSLSIWTPYNEQFF.

This clone was recorded a few times. The V call is TRBV5-1, the J call TRBJ2-5; 12 nucleotides match TRBD2. The CDR3 is 15 residues long. CDR1 SGHRS and CDR2 YFSETQ come from the germline V gene. The V and J ends lost 2 bases and 3 bases, in that order; junction bases with no gene match: 2. The CDR3 spells CASSLWTSGEETQYF. In DNA, the CDR3 is TGCGCCAGCAGCTTATGGACTAGCGGGGAAGAGACCCAGTACTTC.

The sample holds a few counts of this clone. The chain links TRBV7-2 to TRBJ2-5; 7 nucleotides match TRBD1. Germline loops: CDR1 SGHTA, CDR2 FQGNSA. V lost 5 bases to trimming and J lost 5 bases; unmatched junction nucleotides: 11. The CDR3 runs 15 residues. This CDR3 is CASSERTGRMETQYF. In DNA form, the CDR3 reads TGTGCCAGCAGCGAGCGGACAGGCCGGATGGAGACCCAGTACTTC.

This clone was seen a handful of times. The rearrangement joins TRBV30 to TRBJ2-1; D perhaps matches TRBD1 (5 bases). The CDR3 loop spans 13 amino acids. The V gene lost 3 bases and the J gene lost 2 bases, with 8 bases spanning the gap. The germline V gene encodes CDR1 GTSNPN and CDR2 SVGIG (reference sequence). The CDR3 nucleotides read TGTGCCTGGAGGCAGGGCACCTACAATGAGCAGTTCTTC. This encodes CAWRQGTYNEQFF.

This clone was seen only a few times. The chain carries TRBV5-1 and TRBJ2-4; D perhaps matches TRBD1 (7 bases). Germline V gene data show CDR1 as SGHRS and CDR2 as YFSETQ. This CDR3 spans 14 amino acids. The V gene lost 3 bases and the J gene lost 8 bases, with 15 bases spanning the gap. The CDR3 loop reads CASSSWTGGDIQYF. The CDR3 bases are TGCGCCAGCAGCTCCTGGACAGGAGGGGACATTCAGTACTTC.

The rearrangement joins TRBV30 to TRBJ2-7; 8 bases align to TRBD1. V dropped 2 bases and J dropped 3; count of bases not matched to a gene: 3. Per germline, CDR1 GTSNPN and CDR2 SVGIG (reference sequence). The CDR3 contains 13 residues. In nucleotides, the CDR3 is TGTGCCTGGAGTATTGGACAGGGCTACGAGCAGTACTTC. It specifies CAWSIGQGYEQYF.

In this sample, this clone turned up a few times. The CDR3, as DNA: TGTGCCAGCAGTGGCCCGGACAGGCCCCACTCCTACGAGCAGTACTTC. Translating gives CASSGPDRPHSYEQYF. The chain employs TRBV6-4 and TRBJ2-7; 7 bases agree with TRBD1. V lost 4 bases and J lost 0; bases outside the gene matches: 9. Germline V lookup: CDR1 MRHNA, CDR2 SNTAGT. This CDR3 comprises 16 residues.

In this sample, this clone turned up a few times. The V and J genes are TRBV7-2 and TRBJ2-2, with a possible D match to TRBD1 (5 bases). Germline CDR1 is SGHTA and CDR2 is FQGNSA. The CDR3 has 15 amino acids. Between the trimmed V and J ends, which lost 6 bases and 5 bases, there was a span of 16 bases. As DNA, the CDR3 is TGTGCCAGCAGGTCAGGGCTGGGCCGGACCGGGGAGCTGTTTTTT. It translates to CASRSGLGRTGELFF.